Listed below are T cell receptor beta chains from one sample, sequenced in a study of T cell repertoires in cytomegalovirus infection. TCRdb fed the reads into MiXCR, producing one record per CDR3 protein. The sample holds about 900,000 distinct CDR3 sequences, 31% seen once. These TCRs are of unknown antigen specificity. The sequences come from cultured CD8+ T cells from PBMCs, collected from culture after CMV antigen stimulation. These TCRs come from a human donor in good health (CMV status not recorded). Some clones in this sample may be carry-over from other donors' samples. The CDR3 runs from the conserved cysteine through the conserved F or W. The D gene is left open where the match is weak. Rows give clone size only sometimes, using once, few, many, or a class for an expanded clone.

j_gene: TRBJ1-4; abundance: many; v_gene: TRBV7-2; d_gene: -; CDR3nt: TGTGCCAGCAGCTTAAATAGAGGGCTTCGGGAAAAACTGTTTTTT; CDR3aa: CASSLNRGLREKLFF
j_gene: TRBJ1-5; abundance: few; v_gene: TRBV24-1; d_gene: TRBD1; CDR3nt: TGTGCCACCAGTGATCCGGGACAGGGATCTCAGCCCCAGCATTTT; CDR3aa: CATSDPGQGSQPQHF
j_gene: TRBJ2-5; abundance: -; v_gene: TRBV12-3/TRBV12-4; d_gene: -; CDR3nt: TGTGCCAGCAGTTTGGACTACGGAGAGACCCAGTACTTC; CDR3aa: CASSLDYGETQYF
j_gene: TRBJ2-5; abundance: -; v_gene: TRBV19; d_gene: -; CDR3nt: TGTGCCAGTAGTACGGGGACAAACGAAGAGACCCAGTACTTC; CDR3aa: CASSTGTNEETQYF
j_gene: TRBJ2-1; abundance: -; v_gene: TRBV5-6; d_gene: TRBD1; CDR3nt: TGTGCCAGCAGCTCGACAGGGAACGGTCTATACAATGAGCAGTTCTTC; CDR3aa: CASSSTGNGLYNEQFF
j_gene: TRBJ1-1; abundance: many; v_gene: TRBV10-3; d_gene: -; CDR3nt: TGTGCCATCAGGGAGACAGGAATGGCTTTCTTT; CDR3aa: CAIRETGMAFF
j_gene: TRBJ2-2; abundance: -; v_gene: TRBV6-2/TRBV6-3; d_gene: -; CDR3nt: TGTGCCAGCCTGGGCCTATCATTCTCCGGGGAGCTGTTTTTT; CDR3aa: CASLGLSFSGELFF
j_gene: TRBJ1-1; abundance: -; v_gene: TRBV12-3/TRBV12-4; d_gene: -; CDR3nt: TGTGCCAGCACCACAAGATCTCGTTTTGAAGCTTTCTTT; CDR3aa: CASTTRSRFEAFF
j_gene: TRBJ2-1; abundance: many; v_gene: TRBV7-6; d_gene: -; CDR3nt: TGTGCCAGCAGCTTCGAAGGGGGATTCGGGGGCAATGAGCAGTTCTTC; CDR3aa: CASSFEGGFGGNEQFF
j_gene: TRBJ2-2; abundance: few; v_gene: TRBV6-1; d_gene: -; CDR3nt: TGTGCCAGCAGTGAGAAGCTAGGTGGGGGGGCGGGTAGGTCCGGGGAGCTGTTTTTT; CDR3aa: CASSEKLGGGAGRSGELFF
j_gene: TRBJ2-1; abundance: -; v_gene: TRBV19; d_gene: TRBD1; CDR3nt: TGTACCAGCACCCCCCGACAGGGGAACAATGAGCAGTTCTTC; CDR3aa: CTSTPRQGNNEQFF
j_gene: TRBJ1-5; abundance: few; v_gene: TRBV12-3/TRBV12-4; d_gene: -; CDR3nt: TGTGCCAGCACCCAGACAGTTAATCAGCCCCAGCATTTT; CDR3aa: CASTQTVNQPQHF
j_gene: TRBJ1-1; abundance: few; v_gene: TRBV7-9; d_gene: -; CDR3nt: TGTGCCACCCGTACCCAGGTTCCCACTGAAGCTTTCTTT; CDR3aa: CATRTQVPTEAFF
j_gene: TRBJ2-3; abundance: -; v_gene: TRBV4-3; d_gene: TRBD2; CDR3nt: TGCGCCAGCAGCCAAGATGCTAGCGGGGGGGCAACAGATACGCAGTATTTT; CDR3aa: CASSQDASGGATDTQYF
j_gene: TRBJ2-7; abundance: -; v_gene: TRBV5-1; d_gene: -; CDR3nt: TGCGCCAGCAGCTTGGAGGGCCACGGGGTCTACGAGCAGTACTTC; CDR3aa: CASSLEGHGVYEQYF
j_gene: TRBJ1-2; abundance: -; v_gene: TRBV15; d_gene: -; CDR3nt: TGTGCCACCAGCAGAGATTTCAGGCCAGCATCGTATGGCTACACCTTC; CDR3aa: CATSRDFRPASYGYTF
j_gene: TRBJ2-2; abundance: few; v_gene: TRBV12-3/TRBV12-4; d_gene: TRBD2; CDR3nt: TGTGCCAGCAGTTTCCAGGGACTAGCGGGGAGCCCGAACACCGGGGAGCTGTTTTTT; CDR3aa: CASSFQGLAGSPNTGELFF
j_gene: TRBJ2-1; abundance: few; v_gene: TRBV6-5; d_gene: TRBD1; CDR3nt: TGTGCCAGCAGTTTTCCACCCAGGACAGGTAGTGGCTATGAGCAGTTCTTC; CDR3aa: CASSFPPRTGSGYEQFF
j_gene: TRBJ1-2; abundance: -; v_gene: TRBV20-1; d_gene: -; CDR3nt: TGCAGTGCTAGAGATCGGACGAGGACCAGGGCAGTAAAATACTATGGCTACACCTTC; CDR3aa: CSARDRTRTRAVKYYGYTF
j_gene: TRBJ1-2; abundance: few; v_gene: TRBV6-2/TRBV6-3; d_gene: TRBD1; CDR3nt: TGTGCGAGCAGGGGGCCGGACGGCTACACCTTC; CDR3aa: CASRGPDGYTF
j_gene: TRBJ1-6; abundance: -; v_gene: TRBV14; d_gene: -; CDR3nt: TGTGCCAGCAGCTGGGCTCGGGGAGATAATTCACCCCTCCACTTT; CDR3aa: CASSWARGDNSPLHF
j_gene: TRBJ1-2; abundance: few; v_gene: TRBV7-9; d_gene: -; CDR3nt: TGTGCCAGCAGCTTAGACCGGGACGCACAAAACTATGGCTACACCTTC; CDR3aa: CASSLDRDAQNYGYTF
j_gene: TRBJ2-6; abundance: few; v_gene: TRBV12-5; d_gene: -; CDR3nt: TGTGCTAGTGGTTACGGGCGGGTTGACTCTGGGGCCAACGTCCTGACTTTC; CDR3aa: CASGYGRVDSGANVLTF
j_gene: TRBJ1-2; abundance: -; v_gene: TRBV7-1; d_gene: -; CDR3nt: TGTGCCAGCACCTCTACCGGGGGGAGCTATGGCTACACCTTC; CDR3aa: CASTSTGGSYGYTF
j_gene: TRBJ2-7; abundance: few; v_gene: TRBV4-1; d_gene: TRBD2; CDR3nt: TGCGCCAGCAGCCAACGGGAGGACGCAGCCTACGAGCAGTACTTC; CDR3aa: CASSQREDAAYEQYF
j_gene: TRBJ1-2; abundance: many; v_gene: TRBV12-3/TRBV12-4; d_gene: TRBD1; CDR3nt: TGTGCCAGCAGTGCTACAGGGGTGTATGGCTACACCTTC; CDR3aa: CASSATGVYGYTF
j_gene: TRBJ2-1; abundance: -; v_gene: TRBV2; d_gene: -; CDR3nt: TGTGCCAGTGGTACAGGGAATTACAATGAGCAGTTCTTC; CDR3aa: CASGTGNYNEQFF
j_gene: TRBJ2-5; abundance: many; v_gene: TRBV7-6; d_gene: TRBD1; CDR3nt: TGTGCCAGCAGCGTACTCTACAGGGGAGAGGAGACCCAGTACTTC; CDR3aa: CASSVLYRGEETQYF
j_gene: TRBJ1-2; abundance: -; v_gene: TRBV29-1; d_gene: TRBD1; CDR3nt: TGCAGCGCACCAAATAACCTGGACAGGGCCTATGGCTACACCTTC; CDR3aa: CSAPNNLDRAYGYTF
j_gene: TRBJ2-1; abundance: -; v_gene: TRBV28; d_gene: -; CDR3nt: TGTGCCAGCAGTTTATTGGGGGATGGGTACAATGAGCAGTTCTTC; CDR3aa: CASSLLGDGYNEQFF
j_gene: TRBJ2-1; abundance: few; v_gene: TRBV4-1; d_gene: -; CDR3nt: TGCGCCAGCAGCCGGGGGGAGTCCTCCCTTAACAATGAGCAGTTCTTC; CDR3aa: CASSRGESSLNNEQFF
j_gene: TRBJ1-6; abundance: many; v_gene: TRBV6-1; d_gene: -; CDR3nt: TGTGCCAGCAGCTCACGAGGGGGGATCTATAATTCACCCCTCCACTTT; CDR3aa: CASSSRGGIYNSPLHF
j_gene: TRBJ1-1; abundance: -; v_gene: TRBV5-6; d_gene: TRBD1; CDR3nt: TGTGCCAGCAGCAGTGACAGGGCCATTTGGGAAGCTTTCTTT; CDR3aa: CASSSDRAIWEAFF
j_gene: TRBJ1-5; abundance: few; v_gene: TRBV6-6; d_gene: TRBD1; CDR3nt: TGTGCCAGCAGTTACCAAACCGGGACAGGGGATAATCAGCCCCAGCATTTT; CDR3aa: CASSYQTGTGDNQPQHF
j_gene: TRBJ1-2; abundance: -; v_gene: TRBV9; d_gene: TRBD1; CDR3nt: TGTGCCAGCAGCGCGGGGACAGCAATCTATGGCTACACCTTC; CDR3aa: CASSAGTAIYGYTF
j_gene: TRBJ2-2; abundance: many; v_gene: TRBV7-2; d_gene: -; CDR3nt: TGTGCCAGCAGCTCAGGACCGTTTAACACCGGGGAGCTGTTTTTT; CDR3aa: CASSSGPFNTGELFF
j_gene: TRBJ2-2; abundance: -; v_gene: TRBV12-3/TRBV12-4; d_gene: TRBD2; CDR3nt: TGTGCCAGCAGCCACGCGGAACTAGCGGGGGAAGAACGGGAGCTGTTTTTT; CDR3aa: CASSHAELAGEERELFF
j_gene: TRBJ2-2; abundance: -; v_gene: TRBV6-6; d_gene: TRBD1; CDR3nt: TGTGCCAACAGTTACCGACGGACAGGGGCGCTCACCGGGGAGCTGTTTTTT; CDR3aa: CANSYRRTGALTGELFF
j_gene: TRBJ1-4; abundance: few; v_gene: TRBV7-9; d_gene: TRBD1; CDR3nt: TGTGCCAGCAGCACCCCTTTCAGGCAGGGGGCGGCGGAAAAACTGTTTTTT; CDR3aa: CASSTPFRQGAAEKLFF
j_gene: TRBJ2-3; abundance: many; v_gene: TRBV7-8; d_gene: -; CDR3nt: TGTGCCAGCAGCTTGCCCCCGGGACAAACTTCAGATACGCAGTATTTT; CDR3aa: CASSLPPGQTSDTQYF
j_gene: TRBJ1-2; abundance: -; v_gene: TRBV14; d_gene: -; CDR3nt: TGTGCCAGCAGCCTCCGACAGCTGGATGGCTACACCTTC; CDR3aa: CASSLRQLDGYTF
j_gene: TRBJ2-3; abundance: few; v_gene: TRBV11-3; d_gene: TRBD1; CDR3nt: TGTGCCAGCAGCTCCGGACAGGGGGAAGATACGCAGTATTTT; CDR3aa: CASSSGQGEDTQYF
j_gene: TRBJ2-1; abundance: many; v_gene: TRBV7-2; d_gene: -; CDR3nt: TGTGCCAGCAGCACCCTTGACGTATACAATGAGCAGTTCTTC; CDR3aa: CASSTLDVYNEQFF
j_gene: TRBJ2-6; abundance: -; v_gene: TRBV4-2; d_gene: -; CDR3nt: TGTGCCAGCAGCCAAGGAGGGGAAGCCTACTCTGGGGCCAACTTCCTGACTTTC; CDR3aa: CASSQGGEAYSGANFLTF
j_gene: TRBJ1-1; abundance: once; v_gene: TRBV6-5; d_gene: -; CDR3nt: TGTGCCGGCAGTTTAGGTTTAAGTGACACTGAAGCTTTCTTT; CDR3aa: CAGSLGLSDTEAFF
j_gene: TRBJ2-1; abundance: -; v_gene: TRBV4-2; d_gene: -; CDR3nt: TGTGCCAACAAAAACAGGAGCTCCTACAATGAGCAGTTCTTC; CDR3aa: CANKNRSSYNEQFF
j_gene: TRBJ2-5; abundance: -; v_gene: TRBV9; d_gene: -; CDR3nt: TGTGCCAGCAGCTCCCAGCAGGGTAAAGAGACCCAGTACTTC; CDR3aa: CASSSQQGKETQYF
j_gene: TRBJ1-5; abundance: -; v_gene: TRBV4-1; d_gene: -; CDR3nt: TGCGCCAGCAGCCAAGATACGGGTCCTCAGCCCCAGCATTTT; CDR3aa: CASSQDTGPQPQHF
j_gene: TRBJ2-5; abundance: -; v_gene: TRBV28; d_gene: TRBD1; CDR3nt: TGTGCCAGCAGTCTAGACAGGGTGGGACAAGAGACCCAGTACTTC; CDR3aa: CASSLDRVGQETQYF
j_gene: TRBJ2-1; abundance: many; v_gene: TRBV7-8; d_gene: TRBD1; CDR3nt: TGTGCCAGCAGCTTAGTAAGGACAGGGGTGACCAATGAGCAGTTCTTC; CDR3aa: CASSLVRTGVTNEQFF
j_gene: TRBJ1-3; abundance: few; v_gene: TRBV7-9; d_gene: -; CDR3nt: TGTGCCAGCAGGGGTGACATCTCTGGAAACACCATATATTTT; CDR3aa: CASRGDISGNTIYF
j_gene: TRBJ2-5; abundance: -; v_gene: TRBV3-1; d_gene: -; CDR3nt: TGTGCCAGCAGCCAGCCGTTATCGACAGCACAAGAGACCCAGTACTTC; CDR3aa: CASSQPLSTAQETQYF
j_gene: TRBJ2-1; abundance: -; v_gene: TRBV27; d_gene: -; CDR3nt: TGTGCCAGCAGTCCCCGGGCTTTCAACGGGCAGTTCTTC; CDR3aa: CASSPRAFNGQFF
j_gene: TRBJ1-1; abundance: -; v_gene: TRBV4-3; d_gene: -; CDR3nt: TGCGCCAGCAGCCAAGATTTTGCTACCCCGGCTGAAGCTTTCTTT; CDR3aa: CASSQDFATPAEAFF
j_gene: TRBJ2-1; abundance: -; v_gene: TRBV12-5; d_gene: -; CDR3nt: TGTGCTAGTGGTTTGGACTCCTACAATGAGCAGTTCTTC; CDR3aa: CASGLDSYNEQFF